These T cell receptor beta chains were read from a single sample in a study of CXCR3-negative and CXCR3-positive naive CD8 T cells. TCRdb reanalyzed the 5' RACE reads, giving one entry per CDR3 protein sequence and no DNA. Across roughly 5,100 distinct CDR3 sequences, the top ten clones capture around 2.5% of the sample. Specimen: naive CXCR3+ CD8+ T cells from blood. The receptor source for this set is a human donor in good health. Some clones in this sample may be carry-over from other donors' samples. Each CDR3 is given with its conserved first and last residue. The size entry is marked missing in some rows and otherwise reads once, few, many or a size class.

CDR3 | J | length | size | V
CASRRQYSNQPQHF | TRBJ1-5 | 14 | medium-sized | TRBV6-2/TRBV6-3
CSVRGGMSYEQYF | TRBJ2-7 | 13 | . | TRBV29-1
CSVVGGQGAGANVLTF | TRBJ2-6 | 16 | medium-sized | TRBV29-1
CSAILTTESSYEQYF | TRBJ2-7 | 15 | . | TRBV20-1
CASSGTGTSAFNEQFF | TRBJ2-1 | 16 | . | TRBV6-2/TRBV6-3
CASSTRTGTNTGELFF | TRBJ2-2 | 16 | medium-sized | TRBV7-8
CASSWTLAVSYNEQFF | TRBJ2-1 | 16 | . | TRBV19
CSVVPGTEAFF | TRBJ1-1 | 11 | . | TRBV29-1
CASSLTGGSTDTQYF | TRBJ2-3 | 15 | . | TRBV7-3
CSAKRSYEQYF | TRBJ2-7 | 11 | . | TRBV20-1
CASSLSYKSYEQYF | TRBJ2-7 | 14 | . | TRBV27
CSVAGSYNEQFF | TRBJ2-1 | 12 | . | TRBV29-1
CASSTDESYQPQHF | TRBJ1-5 | 14 | . | TRBV7-9
CASFISGRDNEQFF | TRBJ2-1 | 14 | medium-sized | TRBV12-5
CSVEDQGPEAFF | TRBJ1-1 | 12 | . | TRBV29-1
CASGRTGTEETQYF | TRBJ2-5 | 14 | . | TRBV12-5
CASSYGQASYEQYF | TRBJ2-7 | 14 | . | TRBV6-2/TRBV6-3
CASSLVSGSYEQYF | TRBJ2-7 | 14 | medium-sized | TRBV5-1
CASSPSGLASYNEQFF | TRBJ2-1 | 16 | medium-sized | TRBV5-1
CASSWTSRGNKNNEQFF | TRBJ2-1 | 17 | . | TRBV2
CASPKSTGRNTEAFF | TRBJ1-1 | 15 | . | TRBV21-1
CASSAPSGYTF | TRBJ1-2 | 11 | . | TRBV2
CSVPGQGSGYTF | TRBJ1-2 | 12 | . | TRBV29-1
CASPGTSGAPSTDTQYF | TRBJ2-3 | 17 | . | TRBV2
CASSERLAGYNEQFF | TRBJ2-1 | 15 | . | TRBV2
CASSARGAYNEQFF | TRBJ2-1 | 14 | . | TRBV5-1
CSVPDVNGYTF | TRBJ1-2 | 11 | . | TRBV29-1
CSVAGGQLAETQYF | TRBJ2-5 | 14 | medium-sized | TRBV29-1
CSVEGTGSRSRDEQYF | TRBJ2-7 | 16 | . | TRBV29-1
CSAEDRAHSYEQYF | TRBJ2-7 | 14 | . | TRBV20-1
CASKLVGDEQFF | TRBJ2-1 | 12 | . | TRBV11-1
CASSSSGQGKSF | TRBJ1-2 | 12 | medium-sized | TRBV12-3/TRBV12-4
CASSPRTGSPEAFF | TRBJ1-1 | 14 | . | TRBV7-9
CSALDRGSTDTQYF | TRBJ2-3 | 14 | medium-sized | TRBV29-1
CAWSVKPGSEQFF | TRBJ2-1 | 13 | medium-sized | TRBV30
CASSHQGAFNNEQFF | TRBJ2-1 | 15 | . | TRBV5-1
CASSSRTRETQYF | TRBJ2-5 | 13 | . | TRBV5-1
CASSPGQTNQPQHF | TRBJ1-5 | 14 | . | TRBV5-1
CASSMDTTPYGYTF | TRBJ1-2 | 14 | . | TRBV14
CAISESRQGGPTANQPQHF | TRBJ1-5 | 19 | medium-sized | TRBV10-3
CASSQDWRQGVYGYTF | TRBJ1-2 | 16 | large | TRBV3-1
CSVHRRTGGEGWPYNEQFF | TRBJ2-1 | 19 | . | TRBV29-1
CASSFTGVQPKHF | TRBJ1-5 | 13 | . | TRBV28
CASSALLAYTDTQYF | TRBJ2-3 | 15 | . | TRBV2
CASSGPSAEAFF | TRBJ1-1 | 12 | . | TRBV25-1
CASSLRRETRTDTQYF | TRBJ2-3 | 16 | . | TRBV7-2
CSASGSLYNEQFF | TRBJ2-1 | 13 | . | TRBV20-1
CSVARTGAYNEQFF | TRBJ2-1 | 14 | medium-sized | TRBV29-1
CASSYSGTGTYEQYF | TRBJ2-7 | 15 | . | TRBV28
CASSSSKTGGVLREQFF | TRBJ2-1 | 17 | medium-sized | TRBV7-9
CSARPGTVNTEAFF | TRBJ1-1 | 14 | medium-sized | TRBV20-1
CASSLNLGTNTEAFF | TRBJ1-1 | 15 | . | TRBV27
CASSPGTGIQPQHF | TRBJ1-5 | 14 | medium-sized | TRBV5-4
CASSEYGDSGYGYTF | TRBJ1-2 | 15 | . | TRBV25-1
CASSFDREGPNEQFF | TRBJ2-1 | 15 | medium-sized | TRBV6-6
CASRPGTMARAQYF | TRBJ2-7 | 14 | . | TRBV12-2
CASNPGASVEDTQYF | TRBJ2-3 | 15 | medium-sized | TRBV3-1
CSVADTRTENTEAFF | TRBJ1-1 | 15 | medium-sized | TRBV29-1
CSTAGTGGSVFETQYF | TRBJ2-5 | 16 | medium-sized | TRBV29-1